This TCR beta chain appears in the sequencing data of a study of blood T cell repertoires in COVID-19. Study in general: From the United States, Italy and Spain came samples of acute and convalescent COVID-19.

Per the study methods: Amplification of reference gene primers was used by the study to estimate nucleated cell counts. The data were produced by immunoSEQ multiplex PCR, yet TCRdb's version contains in-frame clones alone and is incomplete. V and J calls and clone size come straight from that table; D and trimming were deduced from the DNA. The data hold about 120,000 clones, with approximately 71% observed a single time. Trimming at V came to 4 bases and at J to 5 bases, leaving 6 bases not matched to a gene. The germline V gene has CDR1 SEHNR and CDR2 FQNEAQ (reference sequence). The CDR3 has 14 amino acids.

Input material: peripheral blood. The chain links TRBV7-9 to TRBJ2-7; 9 nucleotides agree with TRBD2. This TCR came from a human donor in a cohort sampled during active COVID-19. The DNA of the CDR3 is TGTGCCAGCAGCTCCCCGACTAGCGGCAACGAGCAGTACTTC. Translated, it gives CASSSPTSGNEQYF.